The rows below give T cell receptor beta chains drawn from one sample of a study of PD-1 blockade in mismatch repair-deficient tumors. The table came from immunoSEQ multiplex PCR; TCRdb's copy has only in-frame clones and leaves some out. The sample yields around 52,000 clones, approximately 84% seen once. The sequenced sample was peripheral blood, obtained about 20 weeks after starting pembrolizumab. The receptor set was obtained from an adult with mismatch repair-deficient cancer. The CDR3 runs from the conserved cysteine through the conserved F or W. D genes are given only for firm matches. The listing skips clone size in some rows; elsewhere it reads once, few, many or a size class.

j_call d_call v_call clone_size cdr3_nt cdr3_aa
TRBJ2-7 TRBD1 TRBV5-4 - TGTGCCAGCAGCTTGCCGGCAGGGGGCAGGTACGAGCAGTACTTC CASSLPAGGRYEQYF
TRBJ2-1 - TRBV11-3 once TGTGCCAGCAGCTTACGGGCGGCTAACAATGAGCAGTTCTTC CASSLRAANNEQFF
TRBJ2-1 TRBD2 TRBV6-1 - TGTGCCAGCAGGCGAGGACTAGCGGACACACAGCAGTTCTTC CASRRGLADTQQFF
TRBJ2-4 - TRBV6-5 - TGTGCCAGCAGTTTCCTACAGGGCCCTCAGTACTTC CASSFLQGPQYF
TRBJ1-1 TRBD1 TRBV18 - TGTGCCAGCTCACCATACCAGGGGGGTAACACTGAAGCTTTCTTT CASSPYQGGNTEAFF
TRBJ1-2 - TRBV7-9 - TGTGCCAGCAGCTTAAATCTTGGGGGATACGGCTACACCTTC CASSLNLGGYGYTF
TRBJ2-3 TRBD2 TRBV5-1 - TGCGCCAGCAGCTTGGGACTAGCGGGAGGAGATACGCAGTATTTT CASSLGLAGGDTQYF
TRBJ2-1 - TRBV4-3 - TGCGCCAGCAGCCAAGATGATAGCGCCTACAATGAGCAGTTCTTC CASSQDDSAYNEQFF
TRBJ1-2 - TRBV30 - TGTGCCTGGAGTCCAGACGGAGGTGCCTTCTATGGCTACACCTTC CAWSPDGGAFYGYTF
TRBJ2-1 - TRBV25-1 - TGTGCCAGCAGTGCTACTGGTTTGGCTAATGAGCAGTTCTTC CASSATGLANEQFF
TRBJ2-3 TRBD1 TRBV29-1 - TGCAGCGCCGATACCGGGACAGGGGATACGCAGTATTTT CSADTGTGDTQYF
TRBJ2-7 - TRBV13 - TGTGCCAGCAGCTCCCGTTATGACAGAATCTCCTACGAGCAGTACTTC CASSSRYDRISYEQYF
TRBJ2-2 - TRBV28 - TGTGCCAGCAGTTTAGAGACCATAATCAGAACCGGGGAGCTGTTTTTT CASSLETIIRTGELFF
TRBJ1-4 - TRBV11-2 few TGTGCCAGCAGCTTAGGGGGCATGAGTGAAAAACTGTTTTTT CASSLGGMSEKLFF
TRBJ2-7 - TRBV7-2 - TGTGCCAGCAGCTTAGAGCCATACGAGCAGTACTTC CASSLEPYEQYF
TRBJ2-3 - TRBV7-9 - TGTGCCAGCAGCTTTTGGCCCCGGCAGTCTAGCACAGATACGCAGTATTTT CASSFWPRQSSTDTQYF
TRBJ1-1 - TRBV9 once TGTGCCAGCAGCGACTCCCGAGCGGGGTTGAACACTGAAGCTTTCTTT CASSDSRAGLNTEAFF
TRBJ2-7 - TRBV7-9 - TGTGCCAGCAGTGAACAGGGGCACGGGGGGATGGGGCAGTACTTC CASSEQGHGGMGQYF
TRBJ2-1 TRBD2 TRBV30 once TGTGCCTGGAGTACTTTGGCGGGAGTTAGCGGGAATGAGCAGTTCTTC CAWSTLAGVSGNEQFF
TRBJ2-7 - TRBV7-2 - TGTGCCAGCAGCTTTTTCCGGGACACGTCCGAGCAGTACTTC CASSFFRDTSEQYF
TRBJ2-7 - TRBV9 few TGTGCCAGCAGTAAGTCGGGGGGCGAGCGGTCGGAGCAGTACTTC CASSKSGGERSEQYF
TRBJ2-1 - TRBV11-3 - TGTGCCAGCAGCTTAGACCGGATAGGTGAGCAGTTCTTC CASSLDRIGEQFF
TRBJ2-3 TRBD1 TRBV11-3 - TGTGCCAGCAGCAACAGGGGTCCAGGGGGCACAGATACGCAGTATTTT CASSNRGPGGTDTQYF
TRBJ1-1 - TRBV5-1 - TGCGCCAGCAGCCCTTCGGGGCCCACTGAAGCTTTCTTT CASSPSGPTEAFF
TRBJ2-1 - TRBV11-1 - TGTGCCAGCAGCCCACTAGGTTACTTATACAATGAGCAGTTCTTC CASSPLGYLYNEQFF
TRBJ2-7 TRBD2 TRBV5-4 - TGTGCCAGCAGCATGACTAGCGCGGGCTACGAGCAGTACTTC CASSMTSAGYEQYF
TRBJ2-7 TRBD2 TRBV4-2 few TGTGCCAGCAGCCCCGGAGCGGGAGGAGGAGACGAGCAGTACTTC CASSPGAGGGDEQYF
TRBJ2-3 - TRBV9 - TGTGCCAGCAGCATAAGTGGGGGAATTCCACCAGATACGCAGTATTTT CASSISGGIPPDTQYF
TRBJ2-1 - TRBV7-2 once TGTGCCAGCAGCGGGGTCTCTTACAATGAGCAGTTCTTC CASSGVSYNEQFF
TRBJ2-5 - TRBV9 - TGTGCCAGCAGCGTAGCTGAGGGGGGTTTAGAGACCCAGTACTTC CASSVAEGGLETQYF
TRBJ2-2 - TRBV6-5 - TGTGCCAGCCGAGGGTATTTGAACACCGGGGAGCTGTTTTTT CASRGYLNTGELFF
TRBJ1-2 - TRBV9 few TGTGCCAGCAGCGTAGAGGCCGACTATGGCTACACCTTC CASSVEADYGYTF
TRBJ2-3 - TRBV18 once TGTGCCAGCTCACCAAATGAGGGCTCCCGGGGCCGCAGAGCAGATACGCAGTATTTT CASSPNEGSRGRRADTQYF
TRBJ2-7 - TRBV19 few TGTGCCAGTAGTATGGGCACGGTATACGAGCAGTACTTC CASSMGTVYEQYF
TRBJ2-7 TRBD2 TRBV30 - TGTGCCTGGAGAACTAGCGGGAGTGGCGAGCAGTACTTC CAWRTSGSGEQYF
TRBJ1-2 - TRBV19 - TGTGCCAGTAGAACCACAGAGTTGGATAACTATGGCTACACCTTC CASRTTELDNYGYTF
TRBJ1-6 TRBD1 TRBV11-2 - TGTGCCAGCAGCTCGTTACTACAGGGGGCAGAGGGGAATTCACCCCTCCACTTT CASSSLLQGAEGNSPLHF
TRBJ1-5 - TRBV2 - TGTGCCAGCTCCGTCGACTGGGAACAGCATTTT CASSVDWEQHF
TRBJ2-5 - TRBV5-1 - TGCGCCAGCAGCTTGGAGGGCGGGGAAGAGACCCAGTACTTC CASSLEGGEETQYF
TRBJ2-1 - TRBV11-2 - TGTGCCAGCAGCTTATGGGGGAGCAATGAGCAGTTCTTC CASSLWGSNEQFF
TRBJ1-4 - TRBV7-9 - TGTGCCAGCAGCTTAGGAAAACAAAAACTGTTTTTT CASSLGKQKLFF
TRBJ1-1 - TRBV30 once TGTGCCTGGAGTGTAGGGGGGGTAAACACTGAAGCTTTCTTT CAWSVGGVNTEAFF
TRBJ2-7 - TRBV6-1 - TGTGCCAGCAGTGGTGTGGAGTGGGCCTACGAGCAGTACTTC CASSGVEWAYEQYF
TRBJ1-3 - TRBV10-3 - TGTGCCATCAGTGAGGGGGGGGAGACCTCTGGAAACACCATATATTTT CAISEGGETSGNTIYF
TRBJ1-1 TRBD1 TRBV18 - TGTGCCAGCTCACGTAGGACAGGATCGACGGAAGGAGCTTTCTTT CASSRRTGSTEGAFF
TRBJ1-1 - TRBV7-9 - TGTGCCAGCAGGCGGGCGGGGATCTTGGCCGCTTTCTTT CASRRAGILAAFF
TRBJ1-2 TRBD1 TRBV19 few TGTGCCAGTAGTAGACCCACAGGGGGCGACGACTATGGCTACACCTTC CASSRPTGGDDYGYTF
TRBJ1-1 - TRBV5-6 - TGTGCCAGCGGAGTCGGAGGCCCCGGGGGAGCTTTCTTT CASGVGGPGGAFF
TRBJ2-7 - TRBV27 - TGTGCCAGCAGTTATCGGACCGGGTGGGAGCAGTACTTC CASSYRTGWEQYF
TRBJ2-7 TRBD2 TRBV5-1 - TGCGCCAGCAGCGGGGTGGCTAGCGGGGGCTACGAGCAGTACTTC CASSGVASGGYEQYF
TRBJ2-7 - TRBV6-5 - TGTGCCAGCAGTTACATTGCGACAGGAACATCCTACGAGCAGTACTTC CASSYIATGTSYEQYF
TRBJ1-2 - TRBV14 - TGTGCCAGCAGCCATGGGAACAGGTCCCCCCTCACCTATGGCTACACCTTC CASSHGNRSPLTYGYTF
TRBJ1-5 - TRBV19 - TGTGCTACCAGTAGTATGGTTCGGCAGCTCGATAGCAATCAGCCCCAGCATTTT CATSSMVRQLDSNQPQHF